The rows below give T cell receptor beta chains drawn from one sample of a study of T-cell memory formation after mild COVID-19. TCRdb used MiXCR to reprocess the 5' RACE reads, holding one entry per CDR3 protein. The sample carries 360,000 or so distinct CDR3 sequences, 25% to 30% recorded once. The sequenced material came from PBMCs or a T cell subset sorted from them (not recorded which). The origin of the receptors is an adult woman who had mild COVID-19 (a few samples of this study predate the infection). Cell type and time point are not known. Each CDR3 is given with its conserved first and last residue. The D gene is left open where the match is weak. The size of a clone is reported for some rows only, either as once, few or many, or as a class for expanded clones.

-	TRBV19	TRBJ1-1	-	CASSLSDWGNTEAFF	TGTGCCAGTAGCCTTTCGGATTGGGGGAACACTGAAGCTTTCTTT
-	TRBV15	TRBJ2-7	-	CATSRSRASEQYF	TGTGCCACCAGCAGAAGCAGGGCCAGCGAGCAGTACTTC
-	TRBV6-2/TRBV6-3	TRBJ1-1	TRBD1	CASSDPGQGKWNF	TGTGCCAGCAGTGACCCGGGACAGGGGAAGTGGAACTTT
-	TRBV5-1	TRBJ2-5	-	CASSLGKVRETQYF	TGCGCCAGCAGCTTAGGGAAGGTGCGAGAGACCCAGTACTTC
few	TRBV5-6	TRBJ2-1	-	CASSLIQSPYNEQFF	TGTGCCAGCAGCCTCATACAGAGCCCCTACAATGAGCAGTTCTTC
-	TRBV20-1	TRBJ2-3	-	CSASVRTAYSSTDTQYF	TGCAGTGCTAGTGTTCGGACAGCCTATTCTAGCACAGATACGCAGTATTTT
few	TRBV6-5	TRBJ1-2	TRBD1	CASSLNRGNYGYTF	TGTGCCAGCAGCCTCAACAGGGGGAACTATGGCTACACCTTC
-	TRBV4-1	TRBJ2-7	-	CASSQDQSDTCLGRCEQYF	TGCGCCAGCAGCCAAGACCAATCGGACACCTGCTTAGGTCGGTGCGAGCAGTACTTC
-	TRBV2	TRBJ2-7	TRBD2	CASSEEGGRALEQYF	TGTGCCAGCAGTGAAGAGGGTGGGAGGGCCCTCGAGCAGTACTTC
many	TRBV12-3/TRBV12-4	TRBJ2-1	-	CASSSLDEQFF	TGTGCCAGCAGTTCTTTAGATGAGCAGTTCTTC
many	TRBV7-6	TRBJ2-3	TRBD2	CASSVSGGSTDTQYF	TGTGCCAGCAGCGTGAGCGGGGGTAGCACAGATACGCAGTATTTT
few	TRBV5-1	TRBJ2-1	TRBD2	CASSKTSGGVNEQFF	TGCGCCAGCTCGAAGACTAGCGGGGGGGTTAATGAGCAGTTCTTC
-	TRBV3-1	TRBJ2-7	TRBD2	CASSQGLAGYEQYF	TGTGCCAGCAGCCAAGGACTAGCAGGCTACGAGCAGTACTTC
-	TRBV7-9	TRBJ2-7	TRBD2	CASSSLSGSGYEQYF	TGTGCCAGCAGCTCCCTTAGCGGGAGTGGCTACGAGCAGTACTTC
-	TRBV7-3	TRBJ2-7	-	CASSPVPGAEQYF	TGTGCCAGCAGCCCGGTCCCGGGAGCCGAGCAGTACTTC
few	TRBV6-2/TRBV6-3	TRBJ2-7	-	CASSYSGEGYEQYF	TGTGCCAGCAGTTACTCGGGAGAAGGCTACGAGCAGTACTTC
few	TRBV11-2	TRBJ2-7	TRBD2	CASSSLAGAAYEQYF	TGTGCCAGCAGCTCGTTAGCGGGAGCGGCCTACGAGCAGTACTTC
-	TRBV19	TRBJ1-3	-	CASSIAGSSGNTIYF	TGTGCCAGTAGTATCGCAGGGAGCTCTGGAAACACCATATATTTT
few	TRBV12-3/TRBV12-4	TRBJ1-2	TRBD1	CASSLTTGAKNTF	TGTGCCAGCAGTTTAACTACAGGGGCCAAGAACACCTTC
-	TRBV4-3	TRBJ2-2	TRBD1	CASSQGQGANTGELFF	TGCGCCAGCAGCCAAGGGCAGGGGGCTAACACCGGGGAGCTGTTTTTT
few	TRBV21-1	TRBJ2-1	-	CASSKGLGQGVIQEQFF	TGTGCCAGCAGCAAAGGCTTGGGACAGGGGGTGATACAAGAGCAGTTCTTC
-	TRBV2	TRBJ2-7	-	CASSTGRTLFYEQYF	TGTGCCAGCAGCACTGGACGCACCCTCTTCTACGAGCAGTACTTC
few	TRBV5-1	TRBJ2-5	-	CASSHEVTVETQYF	TGCGCCAGCAGCCACGAAGTGACGGTGGAGACCCAGTACTTC
-	TRBV20-1	TRBJ2-7	-	CSASPGGLVGEQYF	TGCAGTGCTAGCCCCGGGGGCCTCGTGGGGGAGCAGTACTTC